A single sample is the source of the 16 T cell receptor beta chains below, sequenced in a study of spatial heterogeneity in lung cancer. Time point denoted: blood at routine non-recurrence follow-up after resection. Unsorted whole RNA from tumor, nontumor lung or frozen PBMC underwent sequencing. TCRdb processed the 5' RACE reads anew with MiXCR; each CDR3 protein has one entry. The table shows roughly 120,000 distinct CDR3 sequences, with approximately 12% occurring only once. Sequencing used PBMCs, obtained at follow-up. The source is a male donor with early-stage non-small cell lung cancer.

The count of this clonotype is one. In DNA, the CDR3 is TGTGCCACCAGTGATGGACGGGGGCAAACTAATGAAAAACTGTTTTTT. Translation: CATSDGRGQTNEKLFF. The gene calls are TRBV24-1 and TRBJ1-4; possibly TRBD1 for D (6 bases). The CDR3 covers 16 residues. Germline V gene data show CDR1 as KGHDR and CDR2 as SFDVKD. V lost 3 bases to trimming and J lost 1 base, with 11 bases between them.

This clonotype has at least ten counts. The V call is TRBV9, the J call TRBJ2-1; the match to TRBD1 covers 8 bases. Germline V gene data show CDR1 as SGDLS and CDR2 as YYNGEE. The CDR3 loop spans 15 amino acids. V trimming: 0 bases; J trimming: 7 bases; junction bases outside the gene matches: 6. The DNA for the CDR3 is TGTGCCAGCAGCGTAGAGGGGCAGGGGGCGAATGAGCAGTTCTTC. Protein product: CASSVEGQGANEQFF.

In the case of this clonotype: An end of the junction differs from the germline gene, which may be a read error. V and J are TRBV7-7 and TRBJ2-1; 8 positions match TRBD2. Germline V gene sequence: CDR1 SSHAT, CDR2 FNYEAQ (reference sequence). The CDR3 covers 16 residues. The CDR3 here is CASSLNGLAGYNEQFF. CDR3 sequence (DNA): TGTGCTAGCAGCCTCAACGGGCTAGCGGGCTACAATGAGCAGTTCTTC.

The V call is TRBV5-1, the J call TRBJ2-5; D may match TRBD1 or TRBD2 (5 bases each). Germline V gene lookup returns CDR1 SGHRS and CDR2 YFSETQ. The CDR3 loop spans 13 amino acids. Trimming stripped 7 bases from V and 4 bases from J, with 14 bases between. The CDR3 sequence: CASSGPSRETQYF. The CDR3 DNA reads as TGCGCCAGCTCGGGACCCTCCAGAGAGACCCAGTACTTC.

This clonotype was detected ten times or more. The chain carries TRBV29-1 and TRBJ2-3; 10 nucleotides agree with TRBD1. Germline V CDR1 and CDR2: SQVTM, ANQGSEA. V gave up 6 bases and J gave up 1 base; unmatched junction bases: 4. The CDR3 is 14 amino acids. This chain's CDR3 is CSVGTGARTDTQYF. DNA for the CDR3: TGCAGCGTGGGGACAGGGGCCCGCACAGATACGCAGTATTTT.

This clonotype was detected ten times or more. J is TRBJ2-1 and V is TRBV4-2, with D uncertain. V was cut by 0 bases and J by 0 bases, with 12 bases left in between. Germline loops: CDR1 LGHNA, CDR2 YNFKEQ. CDR3 length: 17 residues. The CDR3 bases are TGTGCCAGCAGCCAAGAGTCGGGCGGTAGCTCCTACAATGAGCAGTTCTTC. It encodes CASSQESGGSSYNEQFF.

The CDR3 bases are TGTGCCAGTAGTGGCGCAGTGAGATATCAGCCCCAGCATTTT. Amino acids: CASSGAVRYQPQHF. V usage is TRBV19 and J usage is TRBJ1-5; D unclear. Trimming took off 5 bases at V and 5 bases at J, with 13 bases between the two ends. This CDR3 has 14 residues. Germline CDR1 and CDR2: LNHDA and SQIVND (reference sequence).

Ten or more counts support this clonotype. The chain employs TRBV5-1 and TRBJ2-1; D is possibly TRBD1 or TRBD2 (5 bases each). This CDR3 comprises 15 residues. Germline V gives CDR1 SGHRS, CDR2 YFSETQ. V was clipped by 2 bases and J by 8 bases, with 17 bases between them. CDR3 residues: CASSFDPGVGDEQFF. In DNA, the CDR3 is TGCGCCAGCAGCTTCGACCCCGGGGTGGGGGATGAGCAGTTCTTC.

At least ten counts were recorded for this clonotype. V and J are TRBV29-1 and TRBJ2-3; D is unclear. Trimming cost V 3 bases and J 5 bases, with 6 bases left between them. The germline gives CDR1 SQVTM, CDR2 ANQGSEA. This CDR3 spans 11 amino acids. The CDR3 DNA sequence: TGCAGCGTTGATGGGATAGATACGCAGTATTTT. It yields the protein CSVDGIDTQYF.

This clonotype occurred a few times. The chain carries TRBV10-3 and TRBJ2-7, with a weak D call TRBD2 (5 bases). The V gene's germline CDR1 is ENHRY and CDR2 SYGVKD. The CDR3 covers 15 residues. The ends were cut back, 10 bases at V and 0 bases at J, with 19 bases in the middle. In DNA form, the CDR3 reads TGTGCCACCACCTACGCGGGCAGTAGCTCCTACGAGCAGTACTTC. It yields the protein CATTYAGSSSYEQYF.

This clonotype was observed a handful of times. This rearrangement joins TRBV4-2 to TRBJ1-6, with D unresolved. The CDR3 runs to 13 residues. Trimming pared 0 bases from V and 13 bases from J, leaving 10 bases between. CDR1 is LGHNA and CDR2 is YNFKEQ in the germline V gene. CDR3 sequence reads: CASSQDLGQPLHF. CDR3 DNA: TGTGCCAGCAGCCAAGATCTTGGGCAGCCCCTCCACTTT.

This rearrangement joins TRBV2 to TRBJ1-5; perhaps TRBD1 as D (6 bases). The CDR3 totals 13 residues. CDR1 and CDR2 from the germline V gene are SNHLY and FYNNEI. With 5 bases removed from V and 6 bases from J, the gap between germline ends came to 11 bases. In DNA, the CDR3 is TGTGCCAGCAGTTCCCAGGGGAGTCAGCCCCAGCATTTT. This codes for CASSSQGSQPQHF.

This clonotype was observed many times. Here the CDR3 reads CASSLATGTGEETQYF. In DNA form, the CDR3 reads TGTGCCAGCAGCTTGGCCACAGGGACAGGGGAAGAGACCCAGTACTTC. The J gene is TRBJ2-5, the V gene TRBV5-6; 10 positions agree with TRBD1. V lost 0 bases and J lost 3; bases outside the gene matches: 5. Germline CDR1 SGHDT, CDR2 YYEEEE. This CDR3 comprises 16 residues. The variable domain in full, completed from reference TRBV5-6 and TRBJ2-5, reads DAGVTQSPTHLIKTRGQQVTLRCSPKSGHDTVSWYQQALGQGPQFIFQYYEEEERQRGNFPDRFSGHQFPNYSSELNVNALLLGDSALYLCASSLATGTGEETQYFGPGTRLLVL.

This clonotype appeared a few times. The chain couples TRBV7-9 to TRBJ1-5; D uncertain. The germline V gene has CDR1 SEHNR and CDR2 FQNEAQ (reference sequence). The CDR3 totals 13 residues. Between the trimmed V and J ends, which lost 3 bases and 12 bases, there was a span of 15 bases. CDR3: CASSFLGGQYQHF. The CDR3 nucleotides are TGTGCCAGCAGCTTTCTGGGCGGCCAGTACCAGCATTTT. The full variable domain, rest sourced from reference TRBV7-9 and TRBJ1-5, is DTGVSQNPRHKITKRGQNVTFRCDPISEHNRLYWYRQTLGQGPEFLTYFQNEAQLEKSRLLSDRFSAERPKGSFSTLEIQRTEQGDSAMYLCASSFLGGQYQHFGDGTRLSIL.

The chain combines TRBV6-2 or TRBV6-3 with TRBJ2-3, with 8 bases fitting TRBD2. With 1 base clipped from V and 1 base from J, the junction kept 7 bases outside the gene matches. There are 17 residues in the CDR3. Germline V gene sequence: CDR1 MNHEY, CDR2 SVGEGT. CDR3 in DNA: TGTGCCAGCAGTTACTTCATTCTAGCGGGTGGCACAGATACGCAGTATTTT. Protein product: CASSYFILAGGTDTQYF.

In its sample, this clonotype was seen a few times. The J gene is TRBJ2-1, the V gene TRBV7-9; D possibly corresponds to TRBD2 (5 bases). The V end lost 8 bases, the J end lost 3 bases, and 14 bases lay between the germline ends. This CDR3 contains 14 residues. Germline loops: CDR1 SEHNR, CDR2 FQNEAQ (reference sequence). The CDR3 here is CASEGSAGYNEQFF. For the CDR3, the DNA is TGTGCCAGCGAGGGTAGCGCGGGCTACAATGAGCAGTTCTTC.